What follows is one TCR beta chain and its context. What it binds is not known. The record originates from a study of shared clonotypes between healthy human individuals. Cells designated naive CD8 were CD45RO-negative and were positively selected for CCR7, with terminally differentiated effector memory CD45RA+ cells excluded. Donors were healthy HIV-negative adults without recent acute infections or vaccinations. Deletions cut 5 bases from V and 2 bases from J, with 18 bases between. The germline CDR1 and CDR2 sequences are SGHTA and FQGNSA. The CDR3 runs 16 residues. Assay used: immunoSEQ multiplex PCR; TCRdb lists only in-frame clones, some missing. The table lists fewer than 850,000 clones, 96% of them singletons. The study, taken as a whole, reports: Blood alone was sampled, and tissue repertoires likely differ. Estimated richness was generally greater in naive than memory subsets.

This TCR was sampled from a man between 25 and 39 years old in good health. The rearrangement links TRBV7-2 to TRBJ2-5; D is possibly TRBD1 (6 bases). The sample comprised naive CD8+ T cells sorted from blood. DNA for the CDR3: TGTGCCAGCAGCCTAAACCGGGACACTCTTCAAGAGACCCAGTACTTC. This gives the protein CASSLNRDTLQETQYF.